The clone carrying this TCR beta chain has just a few counts. Its specificity is not known. Each CDR3 protein is one row after TCRdb ran MiXCR on the 5' RACE reads. The sample has about 530,000 distinct CDR3 sequences, 20% to 25% seen once. These data come from a study of identical twins. Study findings and constraints: Clonotypes of the beta chain that were abundant in cord blood carried fewer insertions (memory repertoires showed none). Weaker excess twin sharing was observed in beta out-of-frame sequences.

V lost 2 bases and J lost 0, with 11 bases in between. The CDR3 covers 16 residues. The sample was also linked to a second study, of yellow fever vaccine responses in identical twins.

The genes are TRBV12-3 or TRBV12-4 and TRBJ2-4; the D gene is possibly TRBD2 (6 bases). The TCR originated in a young woman in good health. The sequenced sample was CD4+ T cells sorted from blood. The CDR3 coding sequence is TGTGCCAGCAGTTTATGGGGACTGAGAGCCAAAAACATTCAGTACTTC. Translated, it gives CASSLWGLRAKNIQYF.